These T cell receptor beta chains were read from a single sample in a study of Ad26.COV2.S vaccination and SARS-CoV-2 variants. Method: immunoSEQ multiplex PCR; TCRdb's copy keeps in-frame clones and lacks some. Here the sample spans about 400,000 clones, approximately 89% being singletons. Sequenced material: peripheral blood, taken in a trial of Ad26.COV2.S vaccine versus placebo. These receptors all stem from a person between 18 and 65 years old who received the Ad26.COV2.S COVID-19 vaccine or a placebo. CDR3s include the opening cysteine and the closing phenylalanine or tryptophan. The order of the fields is V gene, J gene, CDR3 protein.

TRBV30,TRBJ2-1,CAWSVQQEYNEQFF
TRBV7-8,TRBJ1-2,CASSYRDRSYGYTF
TRBV25-1,TRBJ1-2,CASSEHAVNYGYTF
TRBV29-1,TRBJ2-3,CSVEELTYTQYF
TRBV10-3,TRBJ2-7,CAISRDRGTYEQYF
TRBV2,TRBJ2-5,CASTRDKQETQYF
TRBV2,TRBJ2-3,CASDRGRGTQYF
TRBV9,TRBJ1-3,CASSVQAGADGNTIYF
TRBV4-1,TRBJ2-1,CASSHRGEGSFNEQFF
TRBV7-8,TRBJ2-7,CASSLLGTDIYEQYF
TRBV12-3/TRBV12-4,TRBJ1-3,CASSLVHLRTIYF
TRBV29-1,TRBJ2-1,CSVEGMTSGSFEQFF
TRBV11-2,TRBJ2-1,CASSLVSSGYNEQFF
TRBV30,TRBJ2-7,CAWSRASYEQYF
TRBV25-1,TRBJ1-4,CASSARQGQREKLFF
TRBV7-3,TRBJ2-1,CASSPSGAAAREQFF
TRBV6-5,TRBJ1-5,CASSYSYRSNQPQHF
TRBV9,TRBJ1-1,CASSAGFGVGTEAFF
TRBV11-1,TRBJ2-2,CASSRGQGNTGELFF
TRBV7-9,TRBJ2-7,CASAGGPYEQYF
TRBV11-3,TRBJ1-2,CASSFGDPLTF
TRBV10-3,TRBJ1-1,CAIRRGLDTEAFF
TRBV12-3/TRBV12-4,TRBJ1-2,CASRRDRARGYTF
TRBV6-1,TRBJ1-5,CASSEVGTALNQPQHF
TRBV3-1/TRBV3-2,TRBJ1-1,CASSQAAEAFF
TRBV6-5,TRBJ2-7,CASRLGGGTYEQYF
TRBV6-5,TRBJ2-7,CASSRAQGGSYEQYF
TRBV5-6,TRBJ2-1,CASSFKTSGSFYNEQFF